This passage covers 25 T cell receptor beta chains from one sample sequenced in a study of identical twins. Each CDR3 protein is one row after TCRdb ran MiXCR on the 5' RACE reads. The sample yields 1,800,000 or so distinct CDR3 sequences, less than 35% seen once. What was sequenced was cord blood. These TCRs come from a newborn girl in good health.

In its sample, this clonotype was seen once. The rearrangement links TRBV7-9 to TRBJ2-4, with 8 bases fitting TRBD2. The tail of the sequence fits TRBJ2-5 better, so the J call may be wrong. This CDR3 is 18 amino acids long. The germline gives CDR1 SEHNR, CDR2 FQNEAQ (reference sequence). The CDR3 reads CASSSNPAGDEFQETQYF. Here the CDR3 DNA reads TGTGCCAGCAGCTCTAACCCAGCGGGGGATGAGTTCCAAGAGACCCAGTACTTC.

The chain has TRBV20-1 and TRBJ2-4; D is unclear. From germline, CDR1 is DFQATT and CDR2 SNEGSKA (reference sequence). The CDR3 contains 10 residues. Trimming stripped 4 bases from V and 2 bases from J, with 0 bases between. CDR3 bases: TGCAGTGCTACCAAAAACATTCAGTACTTC. Its protein product is CSATKNIQYF.

The table lists this clonotype with a few counts. The chain joins TRBV13 to TRBJ2-1; TRBD2 agrees at 11 bases. The germline gives CDR1 PRHDT, CDR2 FYEKMQ (reference sequence). The ends lost 1 base at V and 4 bases at J; junction bases unmatched: 9. The CDR3 is 18 amino acids. The CDR3 coding sequence is TGTGCCAGCAGCTTAGTCCTTGGGACTAGCGGATATTACAATGAGCAGTTCTTC. This translates into CASSLVLGTSGYYNEQFF.

This clonotype has only a few counts. J is TRBJ2-3 and V is TRBV2; D may be TRBD1 (6 bases). This CDR3 is 13 amino acids long. V was shortened by 7 bases and J by 1 base, with 9 bases between the two germline ends. The V gene's germline CDR1 is SNHLY and CDR2 FYNNEI. CDR3 in DNA: TGTGCCAGCAACGGACAGCGCACAGATACGCAGTATTTT. Protein: CASNGQRTDTQYF.

This chain uses TRBV20-1 with TRBJ1-5, with unresolved D. Germline V gene data show CDR1 as DFQATT and CDR2 as SNEGSKA (reference sequence). Deletions cut 6 bases from V and 7 bases from J, with 22 bases between. The CDR3 is made up of 15 amino acids. CDR3 amino acids: CSAYSLVLGGQPQHF. The CDR3 nucleotides are TGCAGTGCGTATAGCTTAGTATTGGGAGGCCAGCCCCAGCATTTT.

J is TRBJ2-1 and V is TRBV10-3; 13 bases agree with TRBD2. The CDR3 length is 13 residues. The germline gives CDR1 ENHRY, CDR2 SYGVKD. Unmatched junction bases numbered 9, after V lost 9 bases and J lost 13 bases. In DNA, the CDR3 is TGTGCCATTCGGACTAGCGGGGGAGAGACCCAGTTCTTC. As protein: CAIRTSGGETQFF.

The chain links TRBV12-3 or TRBV12-4 to TRBJ1-3, with 9 bases fitting TRBD1. V trimming: 6 bases; J trimming: 0 bases; junction bases outside the gene matches: 6. The CDR3 sequence is 16 residues long. CDR3: CASRPPGQGSGNTIYF. In DNA form, the CDR3 reads TGTGCCAGCAGACCGCCGGGACAGGGCTCTGGAAACACCATATATTTT.

The V and J genes are TRBV5-1 and TRBJ2-5; unclear D gene. Trimming removed 0 bases from V and 5 bases from J, with 8 bases in between. Per the germline V gene, CDR1 is SGHRS and CDR2 is YFSETQ. The CDR3 has 13 amino acids. For the CDR3, the DNA is TGCGCCAGCAGCTTGGTCTCGCGTGAGACCCAGTACTTC. This translates into CASSLVSRETQYF.

This clonotype was seen a handful of times. The gene calls are TRBV4-2 and TRBJ1-1; D is unresolved. Germline V gene lookup returns CDR1 LGHNA and CDR2 YNFKEQ. With 1 base removed from V and 0 bases from J, the gap between germline ends came to 12 bases. The CDR3 runs to 16 residues. Written as DNA, the CDR3 is TGTGCCAGCAGCCAAGGCGGCGGGCCGTTGAACACTGAAGCTTTCTTT. Encoded protein: CASSQGGGPLNTEAFF.

This clonotype was detected a few times. The rearrangement uses TRBV12-3 or TRBV12-4 and TRBJ1-2; D not resolved. The CDR3 spans 14 residues. V lost 2 bases and J lost 5, with 12 bases in between. As DNA, the CDR3 is TGTGCCAGCAGTTTATGGGGAGCCCGGTATGGCTACACCTTC. Its translation: CASSLWGARYGYTF.

This clonotype was detected many times. The gene calls are TRBV29-1 and TRBJ2-3, with 10 bases identical to TRBD2. This CDR3 is 16 amino acids long. Germline V gene sequence: CDR1 SQVTM, CDR2 ANQGSEA. V lost 1 base, J lost 4 bases, and 8 bases stayed unmatched. CDR3 protein: CSVEGGSSGSSDTQYF. The CDR3 DNA reads TGCAGCGTTGAAGGGGGCTCTAGCGGGAGTTCAGATACGCAGTATTTT.

The gene calls are TRBV7-2 and TRBJ2-3, with 9 bases aligning to TRBD1. Looked up from germline, CDR1 is SGHTA and CDR2 is FQGNSA. Losses at the gene ends were 5 bases for V and 2 bases for J; bases not matched to a gene: 5. This CDR3 is 15 amino acids long. The CDR3 is CASSVQGAITDTQYF. DNA for the CDR3: TGTGCCAGCAGCGTACAGGGGGCAATCACAGATACGCAGTATTTT.

This clonotype was detected a few times. J is TRBJ2-3 and V is TRBV20-1; D unresolved. The germline V gene has CDR1 DFQATT and CDR2 SNEGSKA (reference sequence). This CDR3 contains 13 residues. The V end was cut by 6 bases, the J end by 3 bases, with 13 bases between. The CDR3 loop is CSAAPTGTDTQYF. The CDR3 nucleotides read TGCAGTGCCGCCCCGACTGGGACAGATACGCAGTATTTT.

This sequence joins TRBV27 and TRBJ2-1; 14 bases fit TRBD2. The CDR3 totals 19 residues. V lost 3 bases and J lost 0; bases outside the gene matches: 7. CDR1 is MNHEY, CDR2 SMNVEV, per germline (reference sequence). CDR3 amino acids: CASSLPSGLAGASYNEQFF. CDR3 nucleotides: TGTGCCAGCAGTTTGCCTTCGGGACTAGCGGGGGCCTCCTACAATGAGCAGTTCTTC.

The chain employs TRBV30 and TRBJ2-3; D is uncertain. Trimming removed 0 bases at V and 2 bases at J, with 6 bases between. Germline values: CDR1 GTSNPN, CDR2 SVGIG (reference sequence). CDR3 length equals 13 residues. In DNA, the CDR3 is TGTGCCTGGAGTGTACTAACCACAGATACGCAGTATTTT. Translation gives CAWSVLTTDTQYF.

The chain couples TRBV29-1 to TRBJ2-7; a weak D match, TRBD1 (6 bases). The CDR3 is 11 residues long. Germline V lookup: CDR1 SQVTM, CDR2 ANQGSEA. The V end lost 7 bases, the J end lost 3 bases, and 10 bases lay between the germline ends. The CDR3 loop reads CSDRVGYEQYF. The CDR3 DNA follows: TGCAGCGACAGGGTTGGCTACGAGCAGTACTTC.

The V call is TRBV6-6, the J call TRBJ2-5; maybe TRBD2 (5 bases). The J call may not be correct, given that the DNA end is closer to TRBJ2-1. The CDR3 contains 12 residues. Germline CDR1 is MNHNY and CDR2 is SVGAGI (reference sequence). CDR3 protein: CASSLVWETQFF. For the CDR3, the DNA is TGTGCCAGCAGCCTCGTTTGGGAGACCCAGTTCTTC.

This clonotype was found once. The rearrangement joins TRBV19 to TRBJ2-5; D remains ambiguous. The J call may be faulty, since TRBJ2-1 better matches the DNA end. The germline CDR1 and CDR2 sequences are LNHDA and SQIVND (reference sequence). This CDR3 is built from 14 residues. DNA of the CDR3: TGTGCCAGTAGTATCTCGGCAGTCCAAGAGACCCAGTTCTTC. As protein: CASSISAVQETQFF.

This clonotype was picked up a small number of times. The V call is TRBV7-9, the J call TRBJ1-4, with a tentative D call TRBD1 (5 bases). Trimming pared 5 bases from V and 0 bases from J, leaving 19 bases between. The germline gives CDR1 SEHNR, CDR2 FQNEAQ (reference sequence). This CDR3 is 18 amino acids long. CDR3 nucleotide sequence: TGTGCCAGCAGCCCCGGACGGACAAGGACCTCAACTAATGAAAAACTGTTTTTT. This translates into CASSPGRTRTSTNEKLFF.

This clonotype was observed at least ten times. The chain recombines TRBV20-1 with TRBJ2-7; 7 nucleotides align to TRBD1. Germline V gene sequence: CDR1 DFQATT, CDR2 SNEGSKA (reference sequence). This CDR3 contains 14 residues. V was pared by 2 bases and J by 3 bases, with 7 bases of the junction left unmatched. The CDR3 region is CSARSGTVRYEQYF. The CDR3 bases are TGCAGTGCTAGATCCGGGACAGTCCGCTACGAGCAGTACTTC.

The rearrangement uses TRBV20-1 and TRBJ2-5, with D perhaps TRBD1 or TRBD2 (5 bases each). Per germline, CDR1 DFQATT and CDR2 SNEGSKA (reference sequence). Trimming removed 3 bases at V and 7 bases at J, with 18 bases between. This CDR3 contains 14 residues. CDR3 coding DNA: TGCAGTGCTAGCGGGCAGGGAGATGTCGGGACCCAGTACTTC. Translated, it gives CSASGQGDVGTQYF.

This clonotype was seen a handful of times. The CDR3 coding sequence is TGTGCCACCAGTTTGTCGGGACAGGACTACGAGCAGTACTTC. The encoded protein is CATSLSGQDYEQYF. The rearrangement joins TRBV24-1 to TRBJ2-7; 8 nucleotides align to TRBD1. This CDR3 region has 14 residues. Losses at the gene ends were 6 bases for V and 3 bases for J; bases not matched to a gene: 6. Germline V gene lookup returns CDR1 KGHDR and CDR2 SFDVKD.

There are a few counts of this clonotype. A read error may produce the germline difference seen at one junction end. DNA of the CDR3: TGTGCCAGCTCACCCGGGACAGCGCCCTACAATGAGAAGTTCTTC. Protein sequence: CASSPGTAPYNEKFF. This chain joins TRBV18 and TRBJ2-1, with 7 bases lining up with TRBD1. The CDR3 length is 15 residues. Germline lookup yields CDR1 KGHSH and CDR2 LQKENI.

In its sample, this clonotype was seen many times. The V gene is TRBV27, the J gene TRBJ2-7; 8 bases are a match to TRBD2. Germline V gene data show CDR1 as MNHEY and CDR2 as SMNVEV (reference sequence). V shed 5 bases and J 3 bases; nucleotides not matched to a gene: 6. CDR3 length: 14 residues. CDR3 nucleotide sequence: TGTGCCAGCAGTCTACTAGCGGCCCACTACGAGCAGTACTTC. This encodes CASSLLAAHYEQYF.

The V gene is TRBV11-2, the J gene TRBJ2-3; 15 nucleotides line up with TRBD2. In germline, CDR1 is SGHAT, CDR2 FQNNGV. This CDR3 has 21 amino acids. J was trimmed by 2 bases and V by 6 bases; bases with no gene match: 18. CDR3 sequence (DNA): TGTGCCAGCAGGAAGAAGGGACTAGCGGGAGGAGCTCTAGGGGACACAGATACGCAGTATTTT. Protein sequence: CASRKKGLAGGALGDTDTQYF.